This TCR beta chain stems from a study of vaccination and CD4 T cells after COVID-19. Sequencing of cultured CD4+ T cell DNA used the Oncomine TCR Beta short-read assay. TCRdb analysed the PCR reads with MiXCR anew, one entry per CDR3 protein. This table holds over 8,500 distinct CDR3 sequences, about 65% found once. Treatment indicated: 10-day PBMC culture with coronavirus spike peptide pools or control peptides (ViraFEST assay). Per-well cultures of roughly 2 million PBMCs received around 10 IU/ml IL-2 and about 9.1 ug/ml peptide pools. Cells received half-medium changes with fresh IL-2 medium on days 3 and 7. V was pared by 4 bases and J by 1 base, with 13 bases between. CDR3 length: 16 residues. Per the germline V gene, CDR1 is MDHEN and CDR2 is SYDVKM. Details on this clonotype: The target antigen is unknown.

The rearrangement joins TRBV28 to TRBJ2-2; D is ambiguous. The source of this sequence is a human donor who had recovered from COVID-19. The sample here was CD4+ T cells from blood, cultured in vitro, taken before SARS-CoV-2 vaccination. In DNA form, the CDR3 reads TGTGCCAGCAGTTCCCGGGCCGTACTGAACACCGGGGAGCTGTTTTTT. Residues: CASSSRAVLNTGELFF.